These 29 T cell receptor beta chains were all obtained from the same sample, sequenced in a study of cytomegalovirus exposure and HLA in healthy donors. Measured with immunoSEQ multiplex PCR; TCRdb has only the in-frame clones, and not every one. The sample includes 300,000 to 450,000 clones, 86% of them seen just once. The source material was PBMCs. Every receptor here comes from a woman aged 18 to 35 in good health and CMV-seronegative.

This chain uses TRBV7-6 with TRBJ2-2; D is undetermined. Germline CDR1 and CDR2: SGHVS and FNYEAQ. V lost 1 base and J 0 bases, leaving 9 bases between the germline ends. The CDR3 extends over 16 amino acids. CDR3 coding DNA: TGTGCCAGCAGCTTAGGGGCCAGAGCGAACACCGGGGAGCTGTTTTTT. Amino acid sequence: CASSLGARANTGELFF.

This rearrangement joins TRBV2 to TRBJ2-1; 14 nucleotides agree with TRBD2. Germline V gene data show CDR1 as SNHLY and CDR2 as FYNNEI. CDR3 length: 16 amino acids. V was clipped by 3 bases and J by 6 bases; unmatched bases: 4. The CDR3 region is CASSDPTSGGVNEQFF. In nucleotides, the CDR3 is TGTGCCAGCAGTGACCCGACTAGCGGGGGGGTCAATGAGCAGTTCTTC.

J is TRBJ1-1 and V is TRBV13; D gene ambiguous. Germline V gene data show CDR1 as PRHDT and CDR2 as FYEKMQ (reference sequence). Deletions cut 1 base from V and 6 bases from J, with 12 bases between. This CDR3 contains 14 residues. The CDR3 DNA reads as TGTGCCAGCAGCTTAGTGATCGGGTTCGCTGAAGCTTTCTTT. Translated, it gives CASSLVIGFAEAFF.

The gene calls are TRBV9 and TRBJ1-2, with TRBD1 as a possible D gene (5 bases). CDR1 SGDLS and CDR2 YYNGEE come from the germline V gene. CDR3 length: 13 residues. V shed 0 bases and J shed 9 bases, with 12 bases lying between them. In DNA, the CDR3 is TGTGCCAGCAGCGTAGCGGGGGACGCTCGCTACACCTTC. Translated, it gives CASSVAGDARYTF.

V gene TRBV27 combines with J gene TRBJ2-7, with 7 bases matching TRBD1. J gave up 0 bases and V 8 bases, and 7 bases lay outside the gene matches. The CDR3 runs to 14 residues. The germline CDR1 and CDR2 sequences are MNHEY and SMNVEV (reference sequence). Here the CDR3 reads CASGKDRSSYEQYF. The CDR3 DNA is TGTGCCAGCGGTAAGGACAGGAGCTCCTACGAGCAGTACTTC.

This clone has only one observation. The chain carries TRBV27 and TRBJ2-7, with 8 bases identical to TRBD2. CDR1 MNHEY and CDR2 SMNVEV come from the germline V gene (reference sequence). The CDR3 totals 13 residues. The junction had 4 bases not matched to a gene; V was cut back by 8 bases and J by 1 base. As DNA, the CDR3 is TGTGCCAGCGGCCGGGAGGGTTCCTACGAGCAGTACTTC. Residues: CASGREGSYEQYF.

The chain has TRBV4-1 and TRBJ2-1; 14 bases match TRBD2. Germline CDR1 MGHRA, CDR2 YSYEKL. V trimming: 2 bases; J trimming: 6 bases; junction bases outside the gene matches: 9. This CDR3 region has 18 residues. The CDR3: CASSQLRLAGGPFNEQFF. The CDR3 DNA reads TGCGCCAGCAGCCAATTAAGACTAGCGGGAGGGCCCTTCAATGAGCAGTTCTTC.

This chain links TRBV28 with TRBJ2-3, with D possibly TRBD2 on 7 matching bases. Germline V gene data show CDR1 as MDHEN and CDR2 as SYDVKM. The CDR3 length is 15 residues. The V end lost 2 bases, the J end lost 2 bases, and 11 bases lay between the germline ends. The chain's CDR3 is CASSLMGGLTDTQYF. DNA for the CDR3: TGTGCCAGCAGTTTAATGGGGGGGCTCACAGATACGCAGTATTTT.

V usage is TRBV6-1 and J usage is TRBJ2-5; the D gene is possibly TRBD1 (6 bases). The CDR3 runs 14 residues. Trimming left V 7 bases short and J 2 bases short, with 14 bases between. Per germline, CDR1 MNHNS and CDR2 SASEGT. In DNA form, the CDR3 reads TGTGCCAGCACCATCACAGGGTCTCAAGAGACCCAGTACTTC. The encoded protein is CASTITGSQETQYF.

V usage is TRBV27 and J usage is TRBJ2-1, with 11 bases fitting TRBD2. CDR3 length equals 17 residues. Germline V lookup: CDR1 MNHEY, CDR2 SMNVEV (reference sequence). Trimming at V came to 4 bases and at J to 7 bases, leaving 12 bases not matched to a gene. The DNA for the CDR3 is TGTGCCAGCAGTTCCCAAGGGGTATTAGCGGGAGGGAATGAGCAGTTCTTC. It translates to CASSSQGVLAGGNEQFF.

The chain couples TRBV5-1 to TRBJ1-1, with D tentatively TRBD1 (5 bases). V lost 4 bases and J lost 4, with 20 bases in between. In germline, CDR1 is SGHRS, CDR2 YFSETQ. This CDR3 contains 16 residues. The chain's CDR3 is CASSPRTGRGGTEAFF. CDR3 nucleotides: TGCGCCAGCAGCCCCAGGACGGGGCGCGGGGGCACTGAAGCTTTCTTT.

The chain is built from TRBV27 and TRBJ1-2; 7 nucleotides match TRBD1. J lost 0 bases, V lost 4 bases, and 5 bases had no gene match. This CDR3 is built from 15 residues. Germline V gives CDR1 MNHEY, CDR2 SMNVEV (reference sequence). The CDR3 nucleotides are TGTGCCAGCAGTTCCCACAGGGGACCTAACTATGGCTACACCTTC. Amino acids: CASSSHRGPNYGYTF.

The genes are TRBV5-5 and TRBJ2-5; 9 nucleotides align to TRBD2. J gave up 4 bases and V 0 bases, and 7 bases lay outside the gene matches. This CDR3 spans 16 amino acids. Germline CDR1 and CDR2: SGHKS and YYEKEE (reference sequence). The chain's CDR3 is CASSLEGGGASETQYF. CDR3 DNA sequence: TGTGCCAGCAGCTTGGAGGGCGGGGGGGCCTCAGAGACCCAGTACTTC.

The V and J genes are TRBV9 and TRBJ2-5; TRBD1 aligns across 10 bases. The V gene end was trimmed by 3 bases and the J gene end by 4 bases; junction bases not matched to a gene: 6. The germline CDR1 and CDR2 sequences are SGDLS and YYNGEE. The length of the CDR3 is 15 residues. The CDR3 DNA is TGTGCCAGCAGCGCCCGGGACAGGGGTGGAGAGACCCAGTACTTC. Encoded protein: CASSARDRGGETQYF. Variable domain in full (rest from reference TRBV9 and TRBJ2-5): DSGVTQTPKHLITATGQRVTLRCSPRSGDLSVYWYQQSLDQGLQFLIQYYNGEERAKGNILERFSAQQFPDLHSELNLSSLELGDSALYFCASSARDRGGETQYFGPGTRLLVL.

This chain uses TRBV11-2 with TRBJ2-1; D is ambiguous. Trimming shortened V by 6 bases and J by 8 bases, and 14 bases separated the two germline ends. CDR1 is SGHAT and CDR2 is FQNNGV in the germline V gene. The CDR3 has 13 residues. CDR3: CASSYRHAYEQFF. DNA for the CDR3: TGTGCCAGCAGTTACCGCCACGCGTATGAGCAGTTCTTC.

The chain joins TRBV9 to TRBJ2-1, with 8 bases that match TRBD2. V gave up 7 bases and J gave up 0 bases; unmatched junction bases: 9. CDR3 size: 16 residues. Per germline, CDR1 SGDLS and CDR2 YYNGEE. CDR3 nucleotide sequence: TGTGCCAGCGATAAGCGGGAGCGGAGCTCCTACAATGAGCAGTTCTTC. Amino acid sequence: CASDKRERSSYNEQFF.

The chain has TRBV4-1 and TRBJ2-3; D remains unclear. The length of the CDR3 is 15 residues. CDR1 is MGHRA and CDR2 is YSYEKL in the germline V gene. With 1 base removed from V and 2 bases from J, the gap between germline ends came to 10 bases. The DNA of the CDR3 is TGCGCCAGCAGCCAAGGGGCACGAGTCACAGATACGCAGTATTTT. Translation gives CASSQGARVTDTQYF.

CDR3 protein: CASSYSRGLDGYTF. CDR3 nucleotides: TGTGCCAGCAGTTACTCCAGGGGGCTCGATGGCTACACCTTC. V gene TRBV6-5 combines with J gene TRBJ1-2; TRBD1 agrees at 8 bases. Trimming at V came to 0 bases and at J to 6 bases, leaving 3 bases not matched to a gene. The CDR3 contains 14 residues. Germline CDR1 and CDR2: MNHEY and SVGAGI.

This clone turned up a few times. The V call is TRBV28, the J call TRBJ1-5; maybe TRBD1 (5 bases). Germline assignment: CDR1 MDHEN and CDR2 SYDVKM. Trimming stripped 3 bases from V and 9 bases from J, with 6 bases between. The CDR3 runs 11 residues. CDR3 region: CASSLGRPQHF. Written as DNA, the CDR3 is TGTGCCAGCAGTTTGGGGCGGCCCCAGCATTTT.

This clone was seen a handful of times. The J gene is TRBJ1-5, the V gene TRBV19; D ambiguous. Deletions cut 1 base from V and 0 bases from J, with 7 bases between. CDR3 size: 15 residues. Germline values: CDR1 LNHDA, CDR2 SQIVND (reference sequence). The CDR3 loop is CASSIGRSSNQPQHF. CDR3 coding DNA: TGTGCCAGTAGTATAGGACGGAGTAGCAATCAGCCCCAGCATTTT.

The gene calls are TRBV20-1 and TRBJ1-1; possibly TRBD1 for D (6 bases). Germline V gene sequence: CDR1 DFQATT, CDR2 SNEGSKA (reference sequence). This CDR3 comprises 11 residues. The V and J ends lost 8 bases and 5 bases respectively, with 12 bases between them. The CDR3, as DNA: TGCAGTCCAAAGGGGGGGACTGAAGCTTTCTTT. It yields the protein CSPKGGTEAFF.

This clone has only one observation. The chain's CDR3 is CASSLPGGRGGGELFF. The CDR3 DNA reads TGTGCCAGCAGCTTGCCAGGCGGGAGAGGAGGCGGGGAGCTGTTTTTT. The V gene is TRBV7-9, the J gene TRBJ2-2; TRBD2 agrees at 7 bases. This CDR3 has 16 amino acids. Trimming cost V 3 bases and J 7 bases; bases outside gene matches: 11. Germline CDR1 reads SEHNR; CDR2 reads FQNEAQ (reference sequence).

The chain recombines TRBV9 with TRBJ2-3; D is unclear. CDR3 size: 12 residues. Trimming shortened V by 3 bases and J by 6 bases, and 8 bases separated the two germline ends. Germline V gene data show CDR1 as SGDLS and CDR2 as YYNGEE. CDR3 bases: TGTGCCAGCAGCGATACTTTGGATACGCAGTATTTT. Protein product: CASSDTLDTQYF. Variable domain in full (rest from reference TRBV9 and TRBJ2-3): DSGVTQTPKHLITATGQRVTLRCSPRSGDLSVYWYQQSLDQGLQFLIQYYNGEERAKGNILERFSAQQFPDLHSELNLSSLELGDSALYFCASSDTLDTQYFGPGTRLTVL.

The gene calls are TRBV27 and TRBJ1-3; TRBD1 might be the D (6 bases). Per germline, CDR1 MNHEY and CDR2 SMNVEV (reference sequence). V lost 6 bases to trimming and J lost 0 bases, with 12 bases between them. CDR3 length: 15 residues. The CDR3 sequence: CASSLRGDSGNTIYF. The DNA of the CDR3 is TGTGCCAGCAGCCTCAGGGGAGACTCTGGAAACACCATATATTTT.

V and J are TRBV11-2 and TRBJ1-2; no reliable D call. This CDR3 spans 14 amino acids. Germline assignment: CDR1 SGHAT and CDR2 FQNNGV. V was shortened by 2 bases and J by 4 bases, with 11 bases between the two germline ends. The CDR3 nucleotides read TGTGCCAGCAGCTTACAAGCGGTAGGCTATGGCTACACCTTC. Its protein is CASSLQAVGYGYTF.

The V and J genes are TRBV11-2 and TRBJ1-5; 9 nucleotides line up with TRBD1. CDR1 is SGHAT and CDR2 is FQNNGV in the germline V gene. The CDR3 has 15 residues. J lost 10 bases, V lost 5 bases, and 12 bases had no gene match. The CDR3 region has the DNA TGTGCCAGCAGCCGGACCCCCGGGACAGGGCTCCCCCAGCATTTT. Its protein is CASSRTPGTGLPQHF.

CDR3 in amino acids: CASTAGGRTGELFF. CDR3 coding DNA: TGTGCCAGCACAGCGGGGGGGCGAACCGGGGAGCTGTTTTTT. The gene calls are TRBV28 and TRBJ2-2; 10 bases fit TRBD2. V lost 7 bases to trimming and J lost 5 bases; unmatched junction nucleotides: 4. CDR1 and CDR2 from the germline V gene are MDHEN and SYDVKM. This CDR3 is 14 amino acids long.

This chain joins TRBV6-5 and TRBJ1-5; perhaps TRBD1 as D (6 bases). The ends were cut back, 2 bases at V and 9 bases at J, with 17 bases in the middle. The CDR3 contains 15 residues. The V gene's germline CDR1 is MNHEY and CDR2 SVGAGI. The CDR3 spells CASSYKGGIEGPQHF. The CDR3 DNA reads as TGTGCCAGCAGTTACAAGGGGGGGATAGAGGGGCCCCAGCATTTT.

The CDR3 loop reads CASSPGLAGPLPTQYF. DNA of the CDR3: TGTGCCAGTAGTCCGGGACTAGCGGGACCTCTGCCGACCCAGTACTTC. The V and J genes are TRBV19 and TRBJ2-5; 13 nucleotides line up with TRBD2. This CDR3 contains 16 residues. The germline gives CDR1 LNHDA, CDR2 SQIVND (reference sequence). The V segment lost 5 bases and the J segment 7 bases; nucleotides outside the gene matches: 10.